The rows below give T cell receptor beta chains drawn from one sample of a study of blood T cell repertoires in COVID-19. Some clones are missing from TCRdb's copy, which holds only in-frame ones; the method was immunoSEQ multiplex PCR. The sample contains about 210,000 clones, 81% of which appear only once. The sequenced material came from PBMCs or T cells enriched from blood (not recorded which). The receptors stem from a woman aged 45 to 65 with acute COVID-19. The CDR3 runs from the conserved cysteine through the conserved F or W. D genes are given only for firm matches. Size is stated for part of the rows, as once, few or many counts, or as a class when the clone is expanded.

clone size: -; J gene: TRBJ2-3; D gene: TRBD2; V gene: TRBV6-2/TRBV6-3; CDR3 protein: CASSYVLAGGPTDTQYF; CDR3 DNA: TGTGCCAGCAGTTACGTGTTAGCGGGAGGGCCAACAGATACGCAGTATTTT
clone size: -; J gene: TRBJ1-1; D gene: -; V gene: TRBV28; CDR3 protein: CAIRSSRAFF; CDR3 DNA: TGTGCCATCAGATCCAGTCGCGCTTTCTTT
clone size: -; J gene: TRBJ1-5; D gene: -; V gene: TRBV6-2/TRBV6-3; CDR3 protein: CASSYSRNQPQHF; CDR3 DNA: TGTGCCAGCAGTTACAGTCGGAATCAGCCCCAGCATTTT
clone size: -; J gene: TRBJ1-2; D gene: -; V gene: TRBV28; CDR3 protein: CASSQSGDGYTF; CDR3 DNA: TGTGCCAGCAGCCAGAGCGGGGATGGCTACACCTTC
clone size: -; J gene: TRBJ2-3; D gene: TRBD2; V gene: TRBV9; CDR3 protein: CASSVNSGGAGTDTQYF; CDR3 DNA: TGTGCCAGCAGCGTCAATTCCGGGGGGGCGGGCACAGATACGCAGTATTTT
clone size: -; J gene: TRBJ1-5; D gene: TRBD1; V gene: TRBV6-5; CDR3 protein: CASSPQGNQPQHF; CDR3 DNA: TGTGCCAGCAGTCCACAGGGGAATCAGCCCCAGCATTTT
clone size: -; J gene: TRBJ2-2; D gene: TRBD1; V gene: TRBV11-3; CDR3 protein: CASKVTGAGELFF; CDR3 DNA: TGTGCCAGCAAGGTCACAGGGGCCGGGGAGCTGTTTTTT
clone size: -; J gene: TRBJ2-3; D gene: -; V gene: TRBV19; CDR3 protein: CASSIRGFSTDTQYF; CDR3 DNA: TGTGCCAGTAGTATCAGGGGTTTCAGCACAGATACGCAGTATTTT
clone size: few; J gene: TRBJ1-5; D gene: TRBD1; V gene: TRBV12-3/TRBV12-4; CDR3 protein: CASSGQTGGPQHF; CDR3 DNA: TGTGCCAGCAGTGGCCAGACAGGGGGCCCCCAGCATTTT
clone size: -; J gene: TRBJ2-5; D gene: TRBD2; V gene: TRBV4-3; CDR3 protein: CASSQDGRLAGGETQYF; CDR3 DNA: TGCGCCAGCAGCCAAGATGGGAGACTAGCGGGGGGCGAGACCCAGTACTTC
clone size: -; J gene: TRBJ2-1; D gene: -; V gene: TRBV18; CDR3 protein: CASSTGGASEQFF; CDR3 DNA: TGTGCCAGCTCTACTGGGGGGGCGAGTGAGCAGTTCTTC
clone size: -; J gene: TRBJ2-7; D gene: -; V gene: TRBV6-2/TRBV6-3; CDR3 protein: CASSYIGGEQYF; CDR3 DNA: TGTGCCAGCAGTTACATCGGGGGCGAGCAGTACTTC
clone size: -; J gene: TRBJ2-7; D gene: TRBD2; V gene: TRBV19; CDR3 protein: CASSRRPAAGGSYYEQYF; CDR3 DNA: TGTGCCAGTAGTAGGAGACCGGCGGCGGGAGGTTCATACTACGAGCAGTACTTC
clone size: once; J gene: TRBJ2-7; D gene: TRBD2; V gene: TRBV3-1/TRBV3-2; CDR3 protein: CASSYNSGSPNEQYF; CDR3 DNA: TGTGCCAGCAGCTACAATAGCGGGAGTCCTAACGAGCAGTACTTC
clone size: -; J gene: TRBJ2-1; D gene: -; V gene: TRBV7-2; CDR3 protein: CASSLNNYNEQFF; CDR3 DNA: TGTGCCAGCAGCTTAAATAACTACAATGAGCAGTTCTTC
clone size: -; J gene: TRBJ1-2; D gene: -; V gene: TRBV2; CDR3 protein: CASRSDSGYGYTF; CDR3 DNA: TGTGCCAGCAGGTCGGACAGTGGCTATGGCTACACCTTC
clone size: -; J gene: TRBJ2-2; D gene: -; V gene: TRBV6-5; CDR3 protein: CASSYSWGPGELFF; CDR3 DNA: TGTGCCAGCAGTTACTCTTGGGGGCCCGGGGAGCTGTTTTTT
clone size: -; J gene: TRBJ1-4; D gene: -; V gene: TRBV27; CDR3 protein: CASSSPPGEKLFF; CDR3 DNA: TGTGCCAGCAGTTCTCCTCCGGGGGAAAAACTGTTTTTT
clone size: few; J gene: TRBJ2-3; D gene: TRBD1; V gene: TRBV18; CDR3 protein: CASSQDRITDTQYF; CDR3 DNA: TGTGCCAGCTCACAGGACAGGATCACAGATACGCAGTATTTT
clone size: -; J gene: TRBJ2-1; D gene: TRBD2; V gene: TRBV7-3; CDR3 protein: CASSLGTGTSGNEQFF; CDR3 DNA: TGTGCCAGCAGCTTAGGGACCGGGACTAGCGGTAATGAGCAGTTCTTC
clone size: few; J gene: TRBJ2-5; D gene: -; V gene: TRBV18; CDR3 protein: CASSLQTGRETQYF; CDR3 DNA: TGTGCCAGCTCACTTCAGACAGGGAGGGAGACCCAGTACTTC
clone size: -; J gene: TRBJ2-3; D gene: TRBD2; V gene: TRBV7-8; CDR3 protein: CASSYRTSGGTDTQYF; CDR3 DNA: TGTGCCAGCAGCTACCGGACTAGCGGGGGCACAGATACGCAGTATTTT
clone size: -; J gene: TRBJ1-1; D gene: -; V gene: TRBV27; CDR3 protein: CASSWRGRNTEAFF; CDR3 DNA: TGTGCCAGCAGTTGGAGGGGAAGGAACACTGAAGCTTTCTTT
clone size: -; J gene: TRBJ2-7; D gene: TRBD1; V gene: TRBV7-2; CDR3 protein: CASGEQGARTYEQYF; CDR3 DNA: TGTGCCAGCGGAGAACAGGGGGCGAGAACCTACGAGCAGTACTTC
clone size: -; J gene: TRBJ1-2; D gene: -; V gene: TRBV10-3; CDR3 protein: CAISGHANYGYTF; CDR3 DNA: TGTGCCATCAGTGGACACGCGAACTATGGCTACACCTTC
clone size: -; J gene: TRBJ2-5; D gene: -; V gene: TRBV4-1; CDR3 protein: CASSQDVTNEKTQYF; CDR3 DNA: TGCGCCAGCAGCCAAGATGTTACAAACGAAAAGACCCAGTACTTC
clone size: -; J gene: TRBJ2-7; D gene: TRBD2; V gene: TRBV18; CDR3 protein: CASSPRLTGYPSGGYEQYF; CDR3 DNA: TGTGCCAGCTCACCGCGACTCACAGGTTATCCTAGCGGGGGGTACGAGCAGTACTTC
clone size: once; J gene: TRBJ1-6; D gene: TRBD1; V gene: TRBV12-3/TRBV12-4; CDR3 protein: CASNRQGNSPLHF; CDR3 DNA: TGTGCCAGCAACAGACAGGGAAACTCACCCCTCCACTTT
clone size: -; J gene: TRBJ1-1; D gene: -; V gene: TRBV19; CDR3 protein: CASSPMRSGGVAFF; CDR3 DNA: TGTGCCAGTAGTCCTATGCGGTCCGGCGGGGTTGCTTTCTTT
clone size: -; J gene: TRBJ1-1; D gene: TRBD1; V gene: TRBV11-2; CDR3 protein: CASSPGTEALTEAFF; CDR3 DNA: TGTGCCAGCAGCCCCGGGACAGAAGCTCTCACTGAAGCTTTCTTT
clone size: -; J gene: TRBJ2-7; D gene: TRBD1; V gene: TRBV9; CDR3 protein: CASSQGQGSSYEQYF; CDR3 DNA: TGTGCCAGCAGCCAAGGACAGGGGAGCTCCTACGAGCAGTACTTC
clone size: -; J gene: TRBJ2-1; D gene: TRBD1; V gene: TRBV7-6; CDR3 protein: CASSLRTGGQNNEQFF; CDR3 DNA: TGTGCCAGCAGCCTAAGGACAGGGGGACAAAACAATGAGCAGTTCTTC
clone size: -; J gene: TRBJ1-4; D gene: TRBD1; V gene: TRBV3-1/TRBV3-2; CDR3 protein: CASSQAGQREKLFF; CDR3 DNA: TGTGCCAGCAGCCAAGCGGGACAGCGGGAAAAACTGTTTTTT
clone size: -; J gene: TRBJ1-6; D gene: -; V gene: TRBV27; CDR3 protein: CASSFSRDSPLHF; CDR3 DNA: TGTGCCAGCAGTTTTAGCAGGGATTCACCCCTCCACTTT
clone size: -; J gene: TRBJ1-2; D gene: TRBD1; V gene: TRBV5-6; CDR3 protein: CASSPGTGWYGYTF; CDR3 DNA: TGTGCCAGCAGCCCCGGGACAGGCTGGTATGGCTACACCTTC
clone size: once; J gene: TRBJ2-3; D gene: -; V gene: TRBV3-1/TRBV3-2; CDR3 protein: CASSQEARGTDTQYF; CDR3 DNA: TGTGCCAGCAGCCAAGAGGCCAGGGGAACAGATACGCAGTATTTT
clone size: -; J gene: TRBJ1-2; D gene: TRBD1; V gene: TRBV19; CDR3 protein: CASSEQGQGNYGYTF; CDR3 DNA: TGTGCCAGTAGTGAACAGGGACAGGGGAACTATGGCTACACCTTC
clone size: -; J gene: TRBJ1-1; D gene: -; V gene: TRBV7-3; CDR3 protein: CASSYPAGTPMNTEAFF; CDR3 DNA: TGTGCCAGCAGCTATCCGGCAGGGACACCAATGAACACTGAAGCTTTCTTT
clone size: once; J gene: TRBJ1-2; D gene: TRBD1; V gene: TRBV5-1; CDR3 protein: CASRPTGVGGYTF; CDR3 DNA: TGCGCCAGCAGGCCCACAGGGGTAGGTGGCTACACCTTC
clone size: -; J gene: TRBJ2-7; D gene: -; V gene: TRBV10-3; CDR3 protein: CAIRDGGTYEQYF; CDR3 DNA: TGTGCCATCCGGGACGGGGGAACGTACGAGCAGTACTTC
clone size: -; J gene: TRBJ2-7; D gene: -; V gene: TRBV28; CDR3 protein: CASSLSTRQYF; CDR3 DNA: TGTGCCAGCAGTTTATCTACCCGGCAGTACTTC
clone size: -; J gene: TRBJ1-5; D gene: -; V gene: TRBV2; CDR3 protein: CASSESGDRSGNQPQHF; CDR3 DNA: TGTGCCAGCAGTGAAAGTGGAGACAGATCGGGCAATCAGCCCCAGCATTTT
clone size: -; J gene: TRBJ2-1; D gene: -; V gene: TRBV7-2; CDR3 protein: CASSSLFSDNEQFF; CDR3 DNA: TGTGCCAGCAGCTCCCTCTTTAGTGACAATGAGCAGTTCTTC
clone size: -; J gene: TRBJ2-7; D gene: -; V gene: TRBV7-2; CDR3 protein: CASSADRFTYEQYF; CDR3 DNA: TGTGCCAGCAGCGCTGACAGGTTTACCTACGAGCAGTACTTC
clone size: -; J gene: TRBJ2-2; D gene: -; V gene: TRBV5-1; CDR3 protein: CASSSGQTGELFF; CDR3 DNA: TGCGCCAGCAGCAGTGGACAAACCGGGGAGCTGTTTTTT
clone size: few; J gene: TRBJ2-1; D gene: -; V gene: TRBV7-2; CDR3 protein: CASSQNRGLDEQFF; CDR3 DNA: TGTGCCAGCAGCCAAAACCGGGGACTTGATGAGCAGTTCTTC
clone size: once; J gene: TRBJ2-1; D gene: -; V gene: TRBV15; CDR3 protein: CATSRAPQGHEQFF; CDR3 DNA: TGTGCCACCAGCAGAGCCCCCCAGGGGCATGAGCAGTTCTTC
clone size: -; J gene: TRBJ2-6; D gene: TRBD1; V gene: TRBV4-1; CDR3 protein: CASSPDRAGANVLTF; CDR3 DNA: TGCGCCAGCAGCCCGGACAGGGCTGGGGCCAACGTCCTGACTTTC
clone size: -; J gene: TRBJ2-2; D gene: TRBD2; V gene: TRBV27; CDR3 protein: CASRGLAANTGELFF; CDR3 DNA: TGTGCCAGCAGGGGACTAGCGGCGAACACCGGGGAGCTGTTTTTT
clone size: -; J gene: TRBJ2-3; D gene: -; V gene: TRBV7-9; CDR3 protein: CASSLLGGNTQYF; CDR3 DNA: TGTGCCAGCAGCTTATTGGGGGGAAATACGCAGTATTTT
clone size: -; J gene: TRBJ2-3; D gene: TRBD2; V gene: TRBV7-2; CDR3 protein: CASSPGTNQDTQYF; CDR3 DNA: TGTGCCAGCAGCCCCGGGACTAACCAAGATACGCAGTATTTT
clone size: -; J gene: TRBJ2-5; D gene: TRBD2; V gene: TRBV12-5; CDR3 protein: CASGFPGGSYQETQYF; CDR3 DNA: TGTGCTAGTGGTTTCCCCGGGGGGTCGTACCAAGAGACCCAGTACTTC
clone size: -; J gene: TRBJ1-1; D gene: -; V gene: TRBV6-2/TRBV6-3; CDR3 protein: CASSARQERTEAFF; CDR3 DNA: TGTGCCAGCAGCGCCAGGCAGGAAAGGACTGAAGCTTTCTTT
clone size: -; J gene: TRBJ1-6; D gene: -; V gene: TRBV7-2; CDR3 protein: CASSLTGLNNSPLHF; CDR3 DNA: TGTGCCAGCAGCTTAACGGGACTCAATAATTCACCCCTCCACTTT
clone size: -; J gene: TRBJ2-1; D gene: -; V gene: TRBV28; CDR3 protein: CASRGPTKAGFF; CDR3 DNA: TGTGCCAGCAGAGGTCCAACAAAGGCGGGGTTCTTC
clone size: -; J gene: TRBJ1-1; D gene: -; V gene: TRBV18; CDR3 protein: CASSGSKRGTEAFF; CDR3 DNA: TGTGCCAGCTCCGGGTCTAAACGGGGCACTGAAGCTTTCTTT
clone size: -; J gene: TRBJ2-5; D gene: TRBD2; V gene: TRBV30; CDR3 protein: CAWSFGGGRRETQYF; CDR3 DNA: TGTGCCTGGAGTTTCGGGGGCGGGAGGCGAGAGACCCAGTACTTC
clone size: -; J gene: TRBJ1-4; D gene: TRBD1; V gene: TRBV7-2; CDR3 protein: CASSQDQQGAGEKLFF; CDR3 DNA: TGTGCCAGCAGCCAGGATCAACAGGGGGCTGGAGAAAAACTGTTTTTT